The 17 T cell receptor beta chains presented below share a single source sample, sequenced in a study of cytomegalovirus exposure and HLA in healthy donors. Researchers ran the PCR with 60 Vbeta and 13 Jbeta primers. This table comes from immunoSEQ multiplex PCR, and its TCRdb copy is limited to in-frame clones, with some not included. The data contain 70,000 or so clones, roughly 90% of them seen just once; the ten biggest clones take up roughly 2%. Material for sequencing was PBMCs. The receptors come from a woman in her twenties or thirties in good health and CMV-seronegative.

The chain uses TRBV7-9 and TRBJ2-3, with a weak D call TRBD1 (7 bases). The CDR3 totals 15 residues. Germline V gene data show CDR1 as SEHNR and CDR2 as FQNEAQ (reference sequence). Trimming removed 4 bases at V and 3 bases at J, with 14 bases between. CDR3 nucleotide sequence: TGTGCCAGCAGCTCGCAGGGGGGAGTAACAGATACGCAGTATTTT. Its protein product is CASSSQGGVTDTQYF.

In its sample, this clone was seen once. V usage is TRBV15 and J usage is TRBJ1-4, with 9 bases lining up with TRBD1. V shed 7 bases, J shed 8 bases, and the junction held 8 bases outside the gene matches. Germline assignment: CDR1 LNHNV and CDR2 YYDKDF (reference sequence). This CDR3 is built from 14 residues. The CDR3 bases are TGTGCCACCACCCTGGACAGGGGCGGAGAAAAACTGTTTTTT. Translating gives CATTLDRGGEKLFF. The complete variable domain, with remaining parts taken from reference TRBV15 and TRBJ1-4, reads DAMVIQNPRYQVTQFGKPVTLSCSQTLNHNVMYWYQQKSSQAPKLLFHYYDKDFNNEADTPDNFQSRRPNTSFCFLDIRSPGLGDTAMYLCATTLDRGGEKLFFGSGTQLSVL.

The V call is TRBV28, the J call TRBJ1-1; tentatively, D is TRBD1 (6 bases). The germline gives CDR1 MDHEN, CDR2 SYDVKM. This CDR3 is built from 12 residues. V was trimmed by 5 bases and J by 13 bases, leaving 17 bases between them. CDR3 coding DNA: TGTGCCAGCAGTGATGACCCACCAGGGGATTTCTTT. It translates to CASSDDPPGDFF.

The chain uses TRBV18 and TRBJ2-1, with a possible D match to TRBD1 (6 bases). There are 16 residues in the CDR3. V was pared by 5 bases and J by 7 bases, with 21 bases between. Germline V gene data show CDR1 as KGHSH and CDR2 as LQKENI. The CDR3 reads CASSLSQGAQRNEQFF. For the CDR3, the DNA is TGTGCCAGCTCATTATCACAGGGTGCCCAACGGAATGAGCAGTTCTTC.

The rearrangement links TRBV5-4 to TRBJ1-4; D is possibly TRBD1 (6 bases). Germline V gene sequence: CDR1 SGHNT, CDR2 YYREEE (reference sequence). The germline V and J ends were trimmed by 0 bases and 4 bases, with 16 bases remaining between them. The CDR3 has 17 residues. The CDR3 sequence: CASSLVPRQADNEKLFF. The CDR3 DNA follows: TGTGCCAGCAGCTTGGTCCCTCGACAGGCCGATAATGAAAAACTGTTTTTT.

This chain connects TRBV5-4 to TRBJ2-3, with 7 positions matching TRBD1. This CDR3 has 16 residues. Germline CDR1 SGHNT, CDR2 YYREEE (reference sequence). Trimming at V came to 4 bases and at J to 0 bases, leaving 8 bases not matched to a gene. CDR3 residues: CASSPSTGLSTDTQYF. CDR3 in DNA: TGTGCCAGCAGCCCCTCGACAGGGCTTAGCACAGATACGCAGTATTTT.

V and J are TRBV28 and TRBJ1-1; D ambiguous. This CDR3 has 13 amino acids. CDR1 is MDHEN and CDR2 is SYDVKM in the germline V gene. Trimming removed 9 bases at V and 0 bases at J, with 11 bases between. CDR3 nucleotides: TGTGCCAGTCAAGGAGTTATGAACACTGAAGCTTTCTTT. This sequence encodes CASQGVMNTEAFF.

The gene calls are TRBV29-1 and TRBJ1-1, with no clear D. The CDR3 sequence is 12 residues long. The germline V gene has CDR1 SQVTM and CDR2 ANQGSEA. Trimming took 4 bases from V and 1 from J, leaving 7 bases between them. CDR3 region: CSVGGGNTEAFF. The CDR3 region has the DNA TGCAGCGTTGGGGGAGGGAACACTGAAGCTTTCTTT. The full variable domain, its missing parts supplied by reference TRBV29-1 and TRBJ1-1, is SAVISQKPSRDICQRGTSLTIQCQVDSQVTMMFWYRQQPGQSLTLIATANQGSEATYESGFVIDKFPISRPNLTFSTLTVSNMSPEDSSIYLCSVGGGNTEAFFGQGTRLTVV.

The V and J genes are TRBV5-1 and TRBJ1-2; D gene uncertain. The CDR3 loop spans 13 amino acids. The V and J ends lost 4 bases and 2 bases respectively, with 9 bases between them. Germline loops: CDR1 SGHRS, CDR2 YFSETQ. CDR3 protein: CASSPPSNYGYTF. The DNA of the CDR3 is TGCGCCAGCAGCCCCCCGTCCAACTATGGCTACACCTTC. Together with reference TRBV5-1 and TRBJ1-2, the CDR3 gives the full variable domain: KAGVTQTPRYLIKTRGQQVTLSCSPISGHRSVSWYQQTPGQGLQFLFEYFSETQRNKGNFPGRFSGRQFSNSRSEMNVSTLELGDSALYLCASSPPSNYGYTFGSGTRLTVV.

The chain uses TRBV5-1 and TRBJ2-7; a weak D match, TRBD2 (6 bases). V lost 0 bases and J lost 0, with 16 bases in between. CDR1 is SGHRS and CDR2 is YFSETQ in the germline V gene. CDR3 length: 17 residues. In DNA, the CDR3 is TGCGCCAGCAGCTTGGGATATAGCGGCCAGAGCTCCTACGAGCAGTACTTC. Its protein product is CASSLGYSGQSSYEQYF.

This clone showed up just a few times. The CDR3 here is CASSQEMTDSHLETQYF. The DNA for the CDR3 is TGTGCCAGCAGCCAAGAGATGACGGACAGCCATTTGGAGACCCAGTACTTC. V and J are TRBV14 and TRBJ2-5; possible D gene TRBD1, 6 bases. With 0 bases removed from V and 5 bases from J, the gap between germline ends came to 19 bases. This CDR3 comprises 17 residues. Germline assignment: CDR1 SGHDN and CDR2 FVKESK.

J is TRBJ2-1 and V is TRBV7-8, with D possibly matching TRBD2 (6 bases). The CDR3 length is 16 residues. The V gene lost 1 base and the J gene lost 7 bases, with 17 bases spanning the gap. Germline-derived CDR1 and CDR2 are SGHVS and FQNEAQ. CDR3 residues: CASSLVGLVGRNEQFF. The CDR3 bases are TGTGCCAGCAGCTTAGTAGGTTTGGTAGGGAGGAATGAGCAGTTCTTC.

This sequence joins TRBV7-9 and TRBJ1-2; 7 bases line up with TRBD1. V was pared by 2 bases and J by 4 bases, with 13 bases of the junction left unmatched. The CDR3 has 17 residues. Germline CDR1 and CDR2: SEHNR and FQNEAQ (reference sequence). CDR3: CASSLPYLGQEPYGYTF. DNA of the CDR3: TGTGCCAGCAGCTTACCGTATCTTGGACAGGAGCCCTATGGCTACACCTTC.

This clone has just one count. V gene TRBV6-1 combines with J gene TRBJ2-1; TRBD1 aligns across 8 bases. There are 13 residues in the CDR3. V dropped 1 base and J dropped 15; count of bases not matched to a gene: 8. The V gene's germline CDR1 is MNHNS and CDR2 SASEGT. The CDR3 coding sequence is TGTGCCAGCAGTGAAGGCAGGGGGCGAGTTCTGTTCTTC. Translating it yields CASSEGRGRVLFF.

The CDR3 DNA follows: TGCGCCAGCAGCCAAGGCTTCGGCAGCGCCCGAAACACCATATATTTT. This encodes CASSQGFGSARNTIYF. V gene TRBV4-1 combines with J gene TRBJ1-3; D ambiguous. The CDR3 is made up of 16 amino acids. The V gene lost 1 base and the J gene lost 5 bases, with 15 bases spanning the gap. In germline, CDR1 is MGHRA, CDR2 YSYEKL.

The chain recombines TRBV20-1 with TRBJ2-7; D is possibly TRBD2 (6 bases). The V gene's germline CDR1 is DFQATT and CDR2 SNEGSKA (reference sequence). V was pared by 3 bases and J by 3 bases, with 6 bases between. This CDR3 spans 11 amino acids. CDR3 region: CSASGSYEQYF. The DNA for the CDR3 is TGCAGTGCTAGCGGGAGCTACGAGCAGTACTTC.

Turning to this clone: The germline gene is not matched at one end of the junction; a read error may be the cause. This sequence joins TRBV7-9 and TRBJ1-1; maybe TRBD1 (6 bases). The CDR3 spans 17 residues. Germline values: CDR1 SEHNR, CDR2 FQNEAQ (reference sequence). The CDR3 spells CSSSVMAGALMNTEAFF. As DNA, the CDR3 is TGTTCCAGCAGCGTGATGGCGGGGGCCTTAATGAACACTGAAGCTTTCTTT.